This TCR beta chain emerged from a study of T cell clones after liver transplantation. Study-wide background: Post-transplant blood was tracked for graft-donor-reactive T cell clones identified in a pre-transplant mixed lymphocyte reaction.

TCRdb's table, derived via immunoSEQ multiplex PCR, lists solely in-frame clones and lacks some. The sample includes tens of thousands of clones, around four fifths of them seen just once. V was pared by 5 bases and J by 0 bases, with 25 bases between. Germline lookup yields CDR1 SGHTA and CDR2 FQGNSA. This CDR3 is 19 amino acids long. V gene TRBV7-2 combines with J gene TRBJ1-1; a possible D gene is TRBD1 (6 bases). This specimen was CD4+ T cells from blood, taken 45 to 47 months after liver transplant. The TCR comes from a human patient who received a liver transplant. Some T cells may originate from the graft donor. Here the CDR3 reads CASSPRGGRRRTMNTEAFF. DNA for the CDR3: TGTGCCAGCAGCCCTAGGGGGGGCAGGAGGCGGACTATGAACACTGAAGCTTTCTTT.